The clone carrying this T cell receptor (beta chain) was observed a single time. What it binds is unknown. This CDR3 spans 15 amino acids. The V gene end was trimmed by 0 bases and the J gene end by 3 bases; junction bases not matched to a gene: 4. Germline V gene sequence: CDR1 ENHRY, CDR2 SYGVKD. These data are taken from a study of shared clonotypes between healthy human individuals. Study in general: The plates for each donor numbered three CD4 naive, three CD4 memory, two CD8 naive and one CD8 memory. Study outcomes and limitations: Larger estimated richness was generally recorded for naive subsets relative to memory subsets.

Some clones are missing from TCRdb's copy, which holds only in-frame ones; the method was immunoSEQ multiplex PCR. The table lists around 600,000 clones, about 97% of them singletons. The investigators split CD4+ cells into a CD45RA+ naive subset and a CD45RA-negative memory subset. Sample: naive CD4+ T cells sorted from blood. Stated subset: CD45RA+ positively selected. The chain employs TRBV10-3 and TRBJ2-7, with TRBD2 matching over 8 bases. This receptor was identified in a woman between 25 and 40 years old in good health. The CDR3, as DNA: TGTGCCATCAGTGAGTCGATGGGGACTAGCTACGAGCAGTACTTC. It encodes CAISESMGTSYEQYF.